This T cell receptor (beta chain) is drawn from a study of cytomegalovirus exposure and HLA in healthy donors. Study context: The Caucasian-associated ancestry cluster contained 81% of the 398 genotyped donors. Study results and caveats: Later on, an analysis found that several of the most significant clusters appeared to be linked to common viral pathogens, which included parvovirus B19. Apart from CMV serostatus, no immune exposure information was available.

Donors showed nominal health when sampled, although they likely had unrecorded immune exposures. Points on this clone: The antigen remains undetermined. One end of the junction varies from germline; a read error may be responsible.

PCR involved 60 Vbeta and 13 Jbeta primers. Sequencing was performed with immunoSEQ multiplex PCR; in TCRdb, only in-frame clones are kept and a portion is missing. The sample comprises fewer than 150,000 clones, 80% of which are singletons, and 8.8% rests with the top ten. This clonotype was sampled from a female donor in good health and CMV-seropositive. The sample taken for sequencing was PBMCs.

CDR3 sequence (DNA): TGTTCCAGCAGCAACGATGGACTGCCCCAGCATTTT. The encoded protein is CSSSNDGLPQHF. The chain couples TRBV7-9 to TRBJ1-5; D ambiguous. This CDR3 comprises 12 residues. Germline V gives CDR1 SEHNR, CDR2 FQNEAQ (reference sequence).